The clone carrying this TCR beta chain appeared many times. Antigen unknown. The entry originates in a study of breast tumors, draining lymph nodes, adjacent tissues. Whole-study findings and limits: Tumor repertoires ranked between lymph nodes and nontumor tissue in diversity, with V and J gene preferences.

CDR3 length equals 16 residues. Germline trimming cut 3 bases from V and 8 bases from J; bases unmatched to any gene: 15. Germline V gene lookup returns CDR1 DFQATT and CDR2 SNEGSKA (reference sequence). TCRdb analysed the multiplex PCR reads with MiXCR anew, one entry per CDR3 protein. This table holds tens of thousands of distinct CDR3 sequences, roughly 30% found once. The lymph nodes were axillary draining lymph nodes from breast cancer patients. This sequence was found in a female donor with breast cancer. Some clones in this sample may be carry-over from other donors' samples. The V call is TRBV20-1, the J call TRBJ2-1, with 8 bases aligning to TRBD2. Sequenced input: axillary lymph node tissue. CDR3: CSARGLEGGRLDEQFF. The CDR3 region has the DNA TGCAGTGCTAGGGGTTTGGAAGGCGGGAGGCTCGATGAGCAGTTCTTC.